This entry lists 13 T cell receptor beta chains sequenced from one sample in a study of cytomegalovirus exposure and HLA in healthy donors. The PCR had 60 Vbeta and 13 Jbeta primers. Data came from immunoSEQ multiplex PCR; TCRdb stores just in-frame clones and leaves some out. Counted here are some 98,000 clones, around 68% occurring once; the ten biggest clones make up about 2.5%. Specimen: PBMCs. These receptors originate from a man between 45 and 60 years old in good health and CMV-seronegative.

The chain recombines TRBV7-2 with TRBJ2-1; possibly TRBD1 for D (6 bases). This CDR3 spans 16 amino acids. Germline CDR1 is SGHTA and CDR2 is FQGNSA. V was trimmed by 4 bases and J by 2 bases, leaving 15 bases between them. The CDR3 bases are TGTGCCAGCAGCTCCTTCCCCAGGGGTGCCTACAATGAGCAGTTCTTC. Translating gives CASSSFPRGAYNEQFF.

The chain's CDR3 is CASSRRLDRSYEQYF. The CDR3 bases are TGTGCCAGCAGTCGCCGGCTTGACAGATCCTACGAGCAGTACTTC. This chain connects TRBV6-5 to TRBJ2-7; possible D gene TRBD1, 5 bases. The CDR3 totals 15 residues. CDR1 and CDR2 from the germline V gene are MNHEY and SVGAGI. Trimming left V 5 bases short and J 1 base short, with 15 bases between.

The rearrangement joins TRBV4-3 to TRBJ2-6; tentative D call: TRBD2 (5 bases). The CDR3 runs 17 residues. Germline V lookup: CDR1 LGHNA, CDR2 YSLEER. V gave up 3 bases and J gave up 1 base, with 13 bases separating them. The DNA of the CDR3 is TGCGCCAGCAGCCACTCCCGGGCGGGTTCTGGGGCCAACGTCCTGACTTTC. It is translated as CASSHSRAGSGANVLTF.

The rearrangement links TRBV27 to TRBJ1-3; 7 bases line up with TRBD1. Germline values: CDR1 MNHEY, CDR2 SMNVEV (reference sequence). V lost 5 bases to trimming and J lost 9 bases; unmatched junction nucleotides: 13. The length of the CDR3 is 15 residues. The CDR3 nucleotides read TGTGCCAGCAGTCCCCTGACAGGGAAGGCTGTCACCATATATTTT. This encodes CASSPLTGKAVTIYF.

V gene TRBV11-1 combines with J gene TRBJ1-1; D ambiguous. Trimming shortened V by 7 bases and J by 8 bases, and 14 bases separated the two germline ends. Germline values: CDR1 SGHAT, CDR2 FQDESV (reference sequence). This CDR3 region has 12 residues. The CDR3 sequence: CASTLDGIEAFF. DNA for the CDR3: TGTGCCAGCACCCTGGACGGGATCGAAGCTTTCTTT.

The rearrangement joins TRBV6-1 to TRBJ1-5; possibly TRBD1 for D (5 bases). The CDR3 extends over 15 amino acids. The germline V gene has CDR1 MNHNS and CDR2 SASEGT. V lost 8 bases and J lost 0, with 14 bases in between. The CDR3 nucleotides are TGTGCCAGCCAAATCAGGGATTATAGCAATCAGCCCCAGCATTTT. This translates into CASQIRDYSNQPQHF.

V and J are TRBV2 and TRBJ2-3; 7 nucleotides align to TRBD2. Per the germline V gene, CDR1 is SNHLY and CDR2 is FYNNEI. The CDR3 extends over 19 amino acids. Trimming removed 8 bases from V and 3 bases from J; junction bases left unmatched: 23. CDR3 amino acids: CASSRQAPFQLADTDTQYF. CDR3 DNA: TGTGCCAGCTCCCGTCAGGCACCCTTCCAGCTAGCGGATACAGATACGCAGTATTTT.

The chain links TRBV6-5 to TRBJ2-7; a weak D match, TRBD1 (6 bases). The germline gives CDR1 MNHEY, CDR2 SVGAGI. The CDR3 contains 16 residues. V was pared by 0 bases and J by 2 bases, with 14 bases between. The CDR3 here is CASSYSTGALTYEQYF. The CDR3, as DNA: TGTGCCAGCAGTTACTCGACAGGTGCACTCACCTACGAGCAGTACTTC.

This CDR3 reads CASSTSRVVAGELFF. The CDR3 DNA is TGTGCCAGTAGTACCTCCAGGGTAGTCGCCGGGGAGCTGTTTTTT. The chain employs TRBV19 and TRBJ2-2; weak D call: TRBD1 (5 bases). CDR3 length: 15 amino acids. The V gene's germline CDR1 is LNHDA and CDR2 SQIVND (reference sequence). V was shortened by 4 bases and J by 6 bases, with 15 bases between the two germline ends.

This clone has more than one count but fewer than ten. The chain has TRBV7-3 and TRBJ2-5; TRBD1 aligns across 7 bases. CDR3 length: 16 residues. Germline values: CDR1 SGHTA, CDR2 FQGTGA. Losses at the gene ends were 5 bases for V and 7 bases for J; bases not matched to a gene: 16. This chain's CDR3 is CASSPQRDRSEWTQYF. In nucleotides, the CDR3 is TGTGCCAGCAGCCCCCAAAGGGACAGAAGCGAGTGGACCCAGTACTTC.

CDR3 region: CASSVARRNTEAFF. The DNA for the CDR3 is TGTGCCAGCAGTGTTGCGCGAAGGAACACTGAAGCTTTCTTT. The V gene is TRBV6-1, the J gene TRBJ1-1; no clear D. V was pared by 4 bases and J by 1 base, with 10 bases between. Per germline, CDR1 MNHNS and CDR2 SASEGT. The CDR3 is 14 amino acids.

This sequence joins TRBV4-1 and TRBJ2-2, with 8 nucleotides matching TRBD1. This CDR3 has 15 amino acids. Looked up from germline, CDR1 is MGHRA and CDR2 is YSYEKL. The ends lost 2 bases at V and 4 bases at J; junction bases unmatched: 3. The CDR3 sequence is CASSQRQGPTGELFF. CDR3 nucleotides: TGCGCCAGCAGCCAACGACAGGGGCCCACCGGGGAGCTGTTTTTT.

This clone was detected once. This CDR3 reads CASSRTGLSTDTQYF. Here the CDR3 DNA reads TGCGCCAGCAGCAGGACAGGCTTGAGCACAGATACGCAGTATTTT. V is TRBV5-1 and J is TRBJ2-3; 7 bases are a match to TRBD1. CDR1 and CDR2 from the germline V gene are SGHRS and YFSETQ. Trimming cost V 4 bases and J 0 bases; bases outside gene matches: 5. CDR3 length equals 15 residues.